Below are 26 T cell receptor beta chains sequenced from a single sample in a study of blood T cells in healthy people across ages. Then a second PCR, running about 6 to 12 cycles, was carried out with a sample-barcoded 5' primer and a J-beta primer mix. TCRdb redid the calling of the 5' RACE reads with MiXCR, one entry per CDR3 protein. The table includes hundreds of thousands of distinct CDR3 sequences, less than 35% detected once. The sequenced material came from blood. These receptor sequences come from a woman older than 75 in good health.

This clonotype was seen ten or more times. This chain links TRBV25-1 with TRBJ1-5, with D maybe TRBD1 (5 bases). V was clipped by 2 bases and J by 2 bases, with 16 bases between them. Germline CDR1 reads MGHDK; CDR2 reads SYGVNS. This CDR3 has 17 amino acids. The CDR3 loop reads CASSELNQGRRNQPQHF. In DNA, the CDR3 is TGTGCCAGCAGTGAACTAAACCAGGGCCGGCGCAATCAGCCCCAGCATTTT.

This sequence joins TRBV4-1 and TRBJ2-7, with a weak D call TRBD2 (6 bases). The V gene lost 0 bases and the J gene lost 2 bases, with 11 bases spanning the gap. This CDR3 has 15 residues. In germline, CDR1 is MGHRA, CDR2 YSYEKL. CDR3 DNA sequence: TGCGCCAGCAGCCAAGAAAACGGGAGAGCCTACGAGCAGTACTTC. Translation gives CASSQENGRAYEQYF.

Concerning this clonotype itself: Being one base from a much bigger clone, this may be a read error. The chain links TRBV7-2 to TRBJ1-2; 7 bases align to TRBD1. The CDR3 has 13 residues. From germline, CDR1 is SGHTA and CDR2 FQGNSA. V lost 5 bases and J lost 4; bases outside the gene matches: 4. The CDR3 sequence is CASSVGQSYGYTF. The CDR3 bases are TGTGCCAGCAGCGTGGGACAGAGCTATGGCTACACCTTC.

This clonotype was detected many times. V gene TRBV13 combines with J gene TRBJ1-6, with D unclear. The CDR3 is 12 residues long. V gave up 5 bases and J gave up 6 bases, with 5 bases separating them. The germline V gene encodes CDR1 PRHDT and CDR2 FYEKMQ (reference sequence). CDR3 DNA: TGTGCCAGCAGCGTTACTAATTCACCCCTCCACTTT. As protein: CASSVTNSPLHF.

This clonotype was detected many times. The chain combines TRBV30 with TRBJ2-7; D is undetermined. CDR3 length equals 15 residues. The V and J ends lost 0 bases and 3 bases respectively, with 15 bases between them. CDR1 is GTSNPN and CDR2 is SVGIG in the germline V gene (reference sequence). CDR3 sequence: CAWSVPLPALYEQYF. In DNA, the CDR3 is TGTGCCTGGAGTGTCCCATTGCCTGCCCTCTACGAGCAGTACTTC.

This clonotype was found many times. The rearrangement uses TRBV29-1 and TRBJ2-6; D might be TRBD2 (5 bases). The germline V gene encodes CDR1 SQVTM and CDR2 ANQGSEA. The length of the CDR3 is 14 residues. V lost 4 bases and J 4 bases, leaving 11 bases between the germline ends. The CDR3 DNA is TGCAGCGTTGGTACGGCGGGCGGGGCCAACGTCCTGACTTTC. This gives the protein CSVGTAGGANVLTF.

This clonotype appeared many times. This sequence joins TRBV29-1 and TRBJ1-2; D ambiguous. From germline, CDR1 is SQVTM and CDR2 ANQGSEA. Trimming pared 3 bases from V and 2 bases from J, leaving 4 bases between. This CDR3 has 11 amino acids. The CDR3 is CSVDLNYGYTF. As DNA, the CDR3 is TGCAGCGTTGACCTAAACTATGGCTACACCTTC.

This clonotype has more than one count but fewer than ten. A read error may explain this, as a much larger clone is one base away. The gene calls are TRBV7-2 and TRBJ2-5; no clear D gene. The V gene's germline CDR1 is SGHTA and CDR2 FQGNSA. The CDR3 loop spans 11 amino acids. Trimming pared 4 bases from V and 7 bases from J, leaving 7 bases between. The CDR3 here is CASSSRWTQYF. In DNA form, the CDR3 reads TGTGCCAGCAGCTCTCGTTGGACCCAGTACTTC.

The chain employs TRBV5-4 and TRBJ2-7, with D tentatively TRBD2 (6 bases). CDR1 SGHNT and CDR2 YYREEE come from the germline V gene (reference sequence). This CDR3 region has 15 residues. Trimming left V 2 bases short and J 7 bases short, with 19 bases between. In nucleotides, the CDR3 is TGTGCCAGCAGCTTAACCGGGACTCCCTCCGGGGAGCAGTACTTC. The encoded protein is CASSLTGTPSGEQYF.

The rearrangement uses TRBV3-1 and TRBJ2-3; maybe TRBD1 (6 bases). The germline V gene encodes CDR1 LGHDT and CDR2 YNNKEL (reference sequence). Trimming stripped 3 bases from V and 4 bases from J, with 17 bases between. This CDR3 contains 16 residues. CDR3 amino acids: CASSHPRASGADTQYF. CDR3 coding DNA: TGTGCCAGCAGCCATCCCAGGGCCTCAGGGGCAGATACGCAGTATTTT.

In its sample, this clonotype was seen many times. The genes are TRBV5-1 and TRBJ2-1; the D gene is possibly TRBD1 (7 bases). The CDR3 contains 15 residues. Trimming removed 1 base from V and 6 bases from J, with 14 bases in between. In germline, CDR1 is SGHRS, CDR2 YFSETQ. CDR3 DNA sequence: TGCGCCAGCAGCTTGCGGGCAGGGGGGAGCAATGAGCAGTTCTTC. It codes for CASSLRAGGSNEQFF.

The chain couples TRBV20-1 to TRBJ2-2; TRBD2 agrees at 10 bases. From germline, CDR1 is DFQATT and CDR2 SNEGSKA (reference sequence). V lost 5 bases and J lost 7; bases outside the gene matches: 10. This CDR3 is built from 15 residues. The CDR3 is CSALISGGQDGELFF. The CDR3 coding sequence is TGCAGTGCTCTTATTAGCGGGGGGCAGGACGGGGAGCTGTTTTTT.

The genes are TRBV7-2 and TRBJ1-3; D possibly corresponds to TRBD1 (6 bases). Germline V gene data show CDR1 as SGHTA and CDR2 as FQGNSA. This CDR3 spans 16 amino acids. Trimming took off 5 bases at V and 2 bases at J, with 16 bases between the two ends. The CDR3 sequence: CASSLNPGETGNTIYF. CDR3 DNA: TGTGCCAGCAGCCTTAATCCAGGGGAAACTGGAAACACCATATATTTT.

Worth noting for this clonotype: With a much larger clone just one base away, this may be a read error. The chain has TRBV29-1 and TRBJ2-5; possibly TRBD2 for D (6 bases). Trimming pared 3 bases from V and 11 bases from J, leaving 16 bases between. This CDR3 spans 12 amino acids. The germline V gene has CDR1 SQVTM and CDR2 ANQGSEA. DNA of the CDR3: TGCAGCGTTGATAGTTCGGGGGATGAGCAGTACTTC. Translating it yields CSVDSSGDEQYF.

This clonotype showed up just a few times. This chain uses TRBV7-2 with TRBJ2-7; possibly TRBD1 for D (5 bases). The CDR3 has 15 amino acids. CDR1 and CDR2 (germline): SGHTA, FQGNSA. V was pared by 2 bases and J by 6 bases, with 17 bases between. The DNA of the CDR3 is TGTGCCAGCAGCTTATATATGGCAGGGTGCGGCGAGCAGTACTTC. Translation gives CASSLYMAGCGEQYF.

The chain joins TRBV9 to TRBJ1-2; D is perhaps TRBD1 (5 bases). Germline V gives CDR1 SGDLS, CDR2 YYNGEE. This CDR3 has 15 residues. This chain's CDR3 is CTNSASTAKTYGYTF. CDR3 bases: TGTACCAACAGCGCGTCGACAGCTAAGACCTATGGCTACACCTTC.

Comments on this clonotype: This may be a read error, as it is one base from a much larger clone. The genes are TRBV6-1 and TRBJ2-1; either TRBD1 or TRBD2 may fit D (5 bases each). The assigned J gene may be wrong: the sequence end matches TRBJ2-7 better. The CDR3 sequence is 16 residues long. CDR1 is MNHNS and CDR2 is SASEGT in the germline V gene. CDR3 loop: CASRTRGVSLHNEQYF. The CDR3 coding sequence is TGTGCCAGCAGGACTCGAGGGGTTTCACTACACAATGAGCAGTACTTC.

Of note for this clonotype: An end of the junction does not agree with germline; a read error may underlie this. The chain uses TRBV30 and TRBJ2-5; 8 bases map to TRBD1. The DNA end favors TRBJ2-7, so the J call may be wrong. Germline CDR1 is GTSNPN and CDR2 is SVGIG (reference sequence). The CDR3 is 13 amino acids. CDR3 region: CVWSGQGTDEQYF. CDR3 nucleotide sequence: TGTGTCTGGAGTGGACAGGGTACCGACGAGCAGTACTTC.

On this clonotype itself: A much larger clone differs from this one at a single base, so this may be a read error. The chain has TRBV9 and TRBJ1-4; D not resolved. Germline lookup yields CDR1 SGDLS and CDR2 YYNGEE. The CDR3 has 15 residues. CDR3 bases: TGTGCCAGCAGCTCCACTCCGAGAGGCAGTGAAAAACCGTTTTTT. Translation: CASSSTPRGSEKPFF.

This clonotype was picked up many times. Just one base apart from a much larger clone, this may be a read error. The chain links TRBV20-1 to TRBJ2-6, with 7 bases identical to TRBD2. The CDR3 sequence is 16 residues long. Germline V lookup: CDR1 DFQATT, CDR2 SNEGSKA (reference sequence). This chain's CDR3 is CSARDPGGSGANVRTF. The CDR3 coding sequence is TGCAGTGCTAGAGATCCGGGGGGATCTGGGGCCAACGTCCGGACTTTC.

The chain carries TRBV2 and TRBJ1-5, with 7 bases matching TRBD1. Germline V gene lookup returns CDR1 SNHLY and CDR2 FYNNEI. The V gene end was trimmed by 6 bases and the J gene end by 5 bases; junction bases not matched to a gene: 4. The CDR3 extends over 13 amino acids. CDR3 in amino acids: CASRLTGDQPQHF. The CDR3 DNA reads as TGTGCCAGCAGGCTCACAGGGGATCAGCCCCAGCATTTT.

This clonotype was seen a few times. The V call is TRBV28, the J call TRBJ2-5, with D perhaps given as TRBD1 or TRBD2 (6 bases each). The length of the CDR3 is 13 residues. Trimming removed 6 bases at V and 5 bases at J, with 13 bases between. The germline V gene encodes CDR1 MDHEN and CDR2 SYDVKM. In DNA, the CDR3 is TGTGCCAGCAGGCCGGGGGCAGGGGAGACCCAGTACTTC. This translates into CASRPGAGETQYF.

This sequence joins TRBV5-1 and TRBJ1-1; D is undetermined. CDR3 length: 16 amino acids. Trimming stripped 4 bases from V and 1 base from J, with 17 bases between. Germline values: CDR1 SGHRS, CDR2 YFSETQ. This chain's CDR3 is CASSGIGLSANTEAFF. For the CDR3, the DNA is TGCGCCAGCAGCGGCATCGGACTGAGTGCGAACACTGAAGCTTTCTTT.

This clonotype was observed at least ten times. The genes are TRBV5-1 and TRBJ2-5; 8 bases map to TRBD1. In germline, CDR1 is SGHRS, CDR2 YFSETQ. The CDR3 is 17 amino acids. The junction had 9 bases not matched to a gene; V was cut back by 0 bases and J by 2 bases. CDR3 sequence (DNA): TGCGCCAGCAGCTTGGCCCCCGGCAGGGGGCTTCAAGAGACCCAGTACTTC. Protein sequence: CASSLAPGRGLQETQYF.

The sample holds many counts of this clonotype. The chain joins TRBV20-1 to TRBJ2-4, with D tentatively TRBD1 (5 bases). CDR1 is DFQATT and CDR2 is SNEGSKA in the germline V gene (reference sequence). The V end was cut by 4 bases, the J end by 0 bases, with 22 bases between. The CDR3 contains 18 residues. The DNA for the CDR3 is TGCAGTGCTACAGGGCTCTCTAGGCACCGAATAGCCAAAAACATTCAGTACTTC. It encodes CSATGLSRHRIAKNIQYF.

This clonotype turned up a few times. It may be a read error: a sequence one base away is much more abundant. CDR3 protein: CASSLDRAGSPPHF. CDR3 bases: TGTGCCAGCAGCTTAGACAGGGCGGGTTCACCCCCCCACTTT. The V gene is TRBV7-8, the J gene TRBJ1-6, with D possibly matching TRBD1 (6 bases). The V gene's germline CDR1 is SGHVS and CDR2 FQNEAQ. The CDR3 is 14 residues long.